This T cell receptor beta chain was identified during a study of blood T cell repertoires in COVID-19. Profiling relied on immunoSEQ multiplex PCR, and the TCRdb table lists in-frame clones only, not all of them. The data hold under 150,000 clones, with roughly 85% observed a single time. Concerning this clone: Other DNA sequences of this sample code for an identical CDR3.

V lost 4 bases and J 5 bases, leaving 7 bases between the germline ends. Germline V gives CDR1 LGHDT, CDR2 YNNKEL (reference sequence). The length of the CDR3 is 12 residues. This TCR came from a woman aged 50 to 65 who had recovered from COVID-19. The rearrangement links TRBV3-1 (or the pseudogene TRBV3-2) to TRBJ2-3; the D gene is possibly TRBD1 (5 bases). Sequencing was done on a sample of PBMCs or T cells enriched from blood (not recorded which). This CDR3 is CASSPTGDTQYF. DNA for the CDR3: TGTGCCAGCAGCCCTACAGGAGATACGCAGTATTTT.